These 8 T cell receptor beta chains share one sample of origin, sequenced in a study of T cells after yellow fever vaccination. TCRdb re-analysed the 5' RACE reads in MiXCR, keeping a single row per CDR3 protein. Of approximately 300,000 distinct CDR3 sequences listed, around 7.3% were seen once; the top ten hold roughly 19%. Sequenced here: PBMCs, sampled about 41 days after the first yellow fever vaccination. The receptors here all came from a man younger than 35 who received the YFV17D yellow fever vaccine.

The sample holds a few counts of this clonotype. The germline gene is not matched at one end of the junction; a read error may be the cause. The genes are TRBV20-1 and TRBJ1-5; TRBD1 is a possible D gene (6 bases). The CDR3 sequence is 14 residues long. Germline loops: CDR1 DFQATT, CDR2 SNEGSKA (reference sequence). CDR3 DNA sequence: TGCTGTGCTAGACCAGGGGCGGTTAATCAGCCCCAGCATTTT. Translation: CCARPGAVNQPQHF.

This clonotype came up a few times. The chain joins TRBV2 to TRBJ2-7; possible D gene TRBD2, 6 bases. Between the trimmed V and J ends, which lost 2 bases and 12 bases, there was a span of 14 bases. Looked up from germline, CDR1 is SNHLY and CDR2 is FYNNEI. The CDR3 runs to 12 residues. The CDR3 sequence is CASSERSGTGYV. In nucleotides, the CDR3 is TGTGCCAGCAGTGAACGCTCCGGGACTGGGTACGTC.

This chain uses TRBV18 with TRBJ2-2; D remains ambiguous. Trimming stripped 3 bases from V and 6 bases from J, with 14 bases between. The germline CDR1 and CDR2 sequences are KGHSH and LQKENI. The CDR3 sequence is 15 residues long. For the CDR3, the DNA is TGTGCCAGCTCACCGGAAGACGATGGGGCCGGGGAGCTGTTTTTT. Translated: CASSPEDDGAGELFF.

This clonotype was counted only a few times. This sequence joins TRBV7-9 and TRBJ1-5; TRBD1 is a possible D gene (5 bases). The CDR3 is made up of 15 amino acids. The V end lost 4 bases, the J end lost 5 bases, and 15 bases lay between the germline ends. The germline CDR1 and CDR2 sequences are SEHNR and FQNEAQ (reference sequence). For the CDR3, the DNA is TGTGCCAGCAGCTCAACGACATCGGGGGATCAGCCCCAGCATTTT. The encoded protein is CASSSTTSGDQPQHF. Combining the CDR3 with reference TRBV7-9 and TRBJ1-5 gives the whole variable domain DTGVSQNPRHKITKRGQNVTFRCDPISEHNRLYWYRQTLGQGPEFLTYFQNEAQLEKSRLLSDRFSAERPKGSFSTLEIQRTEQGDSAMYLCASSSTTSGDQPQHFGDGTRLSIL.

The chain joins TRBV20-1 to TRBJ2-5; 7 bases map to TRBD1. The CDR3 totals 13 residues. CDR1 is DFQATT and CDR2 is SNEGSKA in the germline V gene (reference sequence). V gave up 5 bases and J gave up 2 bases; unmatched junction bases: 5. CDR3 in amino acids: CSAAGTVQETQYF. Written as DNA, the CDR3 is TGCAGTGCTGCCGGGACAGTGCAAGAGACCCAGTACTTC.

The chain combines TRBV6-5 with TRBJ2-7; 8 bases line up with TRBD1. CDR1 is MNHEY and CDR2 is SVGAGI in the germline V gene. The trim removed 4 bases at V and 6 bases at J, leaving 8 bases unmatched. The CDR3 has 14 amino acids. CDR3 DNA sequence: TGTGCCAGCAGTTCGGACAGGGAGCGGCTCGAGCAGTACTTC. It specifies CASSSDRERLEQYF.

This clonotype was seen a few times. The CDR3, as DNA: TGTGCCAGCGGACTTGACGCAGCAGATACGCAGTATTTT. Encoded protein: CASGLDAADTQYF. The genes are TRBV7-6 and TRBJ2-3, with D tentatively TRBD2 (5 bases). The CDR3 runs 13 residues. V lost 8 bases to trimming and J lost 4 bases, with 13 bases between them. Germline loops: CDR1 SGHVS, CDR2 FNYEAQ.

This clonotype has just a few counts. This sequence joins TRBV5-4 and TRBJ2-7; TRBD1 matches at 8 bases. The CDR3 loop spans 16 amino acids. Trimming at V came to 4 bases and at J to 2 bases, leaving 11 bases not matched to a gene. The germline CDR1 and CDR2 sequences are SGHNT and YYREEE (reference sequence). CDR3 coding DNA: TGTGCCAGCAGCCAAATAGGGACAGGAGATACCTACGAGCAGTACTTC. Protein product: CASSQIGTGDTYEQYF.